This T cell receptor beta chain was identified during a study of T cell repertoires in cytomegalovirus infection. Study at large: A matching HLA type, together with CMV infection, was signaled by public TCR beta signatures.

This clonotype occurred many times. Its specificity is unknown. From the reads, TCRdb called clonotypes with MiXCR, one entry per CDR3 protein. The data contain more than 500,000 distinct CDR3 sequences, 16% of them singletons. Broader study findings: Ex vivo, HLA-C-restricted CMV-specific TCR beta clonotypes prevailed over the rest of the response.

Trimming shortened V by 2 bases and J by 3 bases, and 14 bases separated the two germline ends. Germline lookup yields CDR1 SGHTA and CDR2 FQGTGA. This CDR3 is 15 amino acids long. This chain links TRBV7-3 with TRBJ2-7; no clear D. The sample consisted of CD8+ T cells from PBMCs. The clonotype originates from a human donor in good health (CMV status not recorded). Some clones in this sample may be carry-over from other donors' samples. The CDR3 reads CASSLFPALNYEQYF. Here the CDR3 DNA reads TGTGCCAGCAGCTTATTTCCAGCGCTGAACTACGAGCAGTACTTC.